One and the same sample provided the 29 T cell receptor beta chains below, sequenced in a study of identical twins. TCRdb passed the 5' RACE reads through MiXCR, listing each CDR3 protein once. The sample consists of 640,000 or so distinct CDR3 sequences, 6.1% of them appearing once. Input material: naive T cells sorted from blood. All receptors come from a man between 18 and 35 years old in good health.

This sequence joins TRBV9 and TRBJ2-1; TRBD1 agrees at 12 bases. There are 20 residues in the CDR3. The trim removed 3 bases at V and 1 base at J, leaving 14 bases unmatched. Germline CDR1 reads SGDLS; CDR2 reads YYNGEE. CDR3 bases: TGTGCCAGCAGCGGGGGGGACAGGGGGCGACTAGCGGGTTCCTACAATGAGCAGTTCTTC. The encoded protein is CASSGGDRGRLAGSYNEQFF.

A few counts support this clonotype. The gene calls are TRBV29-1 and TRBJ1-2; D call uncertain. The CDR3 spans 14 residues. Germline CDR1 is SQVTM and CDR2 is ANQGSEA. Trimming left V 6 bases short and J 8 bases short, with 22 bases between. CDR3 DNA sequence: TGCAGCGTCCCTCAACCCGAGAGGTTTGGGGGCTACACCTTC. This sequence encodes CSVPQPERFGGYTF.

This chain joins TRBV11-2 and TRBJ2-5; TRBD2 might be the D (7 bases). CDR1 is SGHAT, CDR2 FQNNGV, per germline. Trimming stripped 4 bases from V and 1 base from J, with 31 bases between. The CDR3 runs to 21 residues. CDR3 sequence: CASSSPAVKSGLGGTQETQYF. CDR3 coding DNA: TGTGCCAGCAGCTCACCGGCTGTCAAGTCCGGACTAGGGGGGACCCAAGAGACCCAGTACTTC.

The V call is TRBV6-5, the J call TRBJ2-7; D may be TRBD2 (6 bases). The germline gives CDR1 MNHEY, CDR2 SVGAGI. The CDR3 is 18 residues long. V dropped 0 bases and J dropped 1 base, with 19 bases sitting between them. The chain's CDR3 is CASSYSSGEWADSYEQYF. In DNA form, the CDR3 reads TGTGCCAGCAGTTACTCTTCGGGGGAATGGGCAGATTCCTACGAGCAGTACTTC.

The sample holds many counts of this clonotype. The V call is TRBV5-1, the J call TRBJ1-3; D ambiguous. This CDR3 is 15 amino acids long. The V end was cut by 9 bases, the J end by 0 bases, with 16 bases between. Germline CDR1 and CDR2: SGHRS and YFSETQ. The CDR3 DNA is TGCGCCACCCGGGAGCAGCCCAGCTCTGGAAACACCATATATTTT. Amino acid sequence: CATREQPSSGNTIYF.

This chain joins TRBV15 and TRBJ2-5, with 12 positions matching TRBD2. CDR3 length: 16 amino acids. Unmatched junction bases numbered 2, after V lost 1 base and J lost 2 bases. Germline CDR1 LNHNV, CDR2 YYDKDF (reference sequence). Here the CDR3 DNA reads TGTGCCACCAGCAGAGTCCTAGCGGGAGGGCAAGAGACCCAGTACTTC. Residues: CATSRVLAGGQETQYF.

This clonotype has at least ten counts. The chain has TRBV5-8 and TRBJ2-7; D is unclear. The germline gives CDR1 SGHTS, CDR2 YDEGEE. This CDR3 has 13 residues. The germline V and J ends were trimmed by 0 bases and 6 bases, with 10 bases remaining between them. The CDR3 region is CASSLGGRGEQYV. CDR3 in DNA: TGTGCCAGCAGCTTGGGTGGTAGAGGCGAGCAGTACGTC.

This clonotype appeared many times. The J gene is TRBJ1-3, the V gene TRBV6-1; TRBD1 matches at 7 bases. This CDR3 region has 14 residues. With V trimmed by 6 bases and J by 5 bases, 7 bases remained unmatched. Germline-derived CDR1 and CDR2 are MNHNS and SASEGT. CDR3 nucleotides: TGTGCCAGCAGGGACCGGGACAGCAGAAACACCATATATTTT. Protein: CASRDRDSRNTIYF.

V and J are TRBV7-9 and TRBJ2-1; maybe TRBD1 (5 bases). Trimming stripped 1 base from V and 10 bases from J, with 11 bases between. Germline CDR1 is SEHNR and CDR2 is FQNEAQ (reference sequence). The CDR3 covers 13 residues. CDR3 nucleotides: TGTGCCAGCAGCTTAGGCCCTTCAGGGGAGCAGTTCTTC. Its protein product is CASSLGPSGEQFF.

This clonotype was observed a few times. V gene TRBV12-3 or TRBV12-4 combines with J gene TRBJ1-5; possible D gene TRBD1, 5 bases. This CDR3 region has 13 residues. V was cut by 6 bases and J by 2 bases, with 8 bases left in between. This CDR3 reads CASSDSGNQPQHF. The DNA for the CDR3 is TGTGCCAGCAGCGACAGCGGCAATCAGCCCCAGCATTTT.

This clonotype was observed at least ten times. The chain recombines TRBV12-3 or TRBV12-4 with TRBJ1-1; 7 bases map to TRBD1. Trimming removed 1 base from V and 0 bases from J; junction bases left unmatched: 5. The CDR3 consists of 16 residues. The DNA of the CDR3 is TGTGCCAGCAGTTTAGGGGACAGACGGATGAACACTGAAGCTTTCTTT. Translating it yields CASSLGDRRMNTEAFF.

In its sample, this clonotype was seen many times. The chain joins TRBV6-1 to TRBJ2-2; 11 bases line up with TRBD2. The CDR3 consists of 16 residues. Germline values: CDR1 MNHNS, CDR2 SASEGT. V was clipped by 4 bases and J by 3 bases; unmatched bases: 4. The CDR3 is CASSAVAGGYTGELFF. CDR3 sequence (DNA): TGTGCCAGCAGTGCCGTAGCGGGAGGGTACACCGGGGAGCTGTTTTTT.

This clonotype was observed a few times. The CDR3 DNA sequence: TGTGCCAGCAGTTTATACCGGGGGCGAGGTTCCGTGAGTAGGTCATCATCCGAGCAGTACTTC. Translation gives CASSLYRGRGSVSRSSSEQYF. V usage is TRBV28 and J usage is TRBJ2-7, with D possibly called TRBD1 or TRBD2 (6 bases each). CDR3 size: 21 residues. CDR1 is MDHEN, CDR2 SYDVKM, per germline. Trimming pared 1 base from V and 6 bases from J, leaving 34 bases between.

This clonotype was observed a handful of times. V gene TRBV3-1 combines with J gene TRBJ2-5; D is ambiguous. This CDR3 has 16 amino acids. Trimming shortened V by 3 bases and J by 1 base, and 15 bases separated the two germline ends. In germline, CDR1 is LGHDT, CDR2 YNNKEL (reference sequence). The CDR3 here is CASSQVSRGPQETQYF. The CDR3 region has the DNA TGTGCCAGCAGCCAGGTCTCTAGAGGACCCCAAGAGACCCAGTACTTC.

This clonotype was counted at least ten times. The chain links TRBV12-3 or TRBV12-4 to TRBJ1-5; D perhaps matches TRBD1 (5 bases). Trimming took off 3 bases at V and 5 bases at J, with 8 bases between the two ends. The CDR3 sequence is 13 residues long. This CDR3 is CASSLTVDQPQHF. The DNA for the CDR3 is TGTGCCAGCAGTTTGACAGTGGATCAGCCCCAGCATTTT.

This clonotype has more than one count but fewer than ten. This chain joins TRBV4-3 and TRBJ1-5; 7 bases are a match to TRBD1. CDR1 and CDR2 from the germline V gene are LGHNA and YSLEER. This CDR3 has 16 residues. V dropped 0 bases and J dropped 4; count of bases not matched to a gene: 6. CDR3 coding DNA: TGCGCCAGCAGCCAAGATGGAGCCAGGGGGAATCAGCCCCAGCATTTT. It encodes CASSQDGARGNQPQHF.

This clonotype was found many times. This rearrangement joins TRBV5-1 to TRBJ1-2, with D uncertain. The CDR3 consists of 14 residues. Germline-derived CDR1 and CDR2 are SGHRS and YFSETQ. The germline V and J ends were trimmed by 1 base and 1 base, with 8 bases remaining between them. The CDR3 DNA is TGCGCCAGCAGCTTGAGTTCCGGTAACTATGGCTACACCTTC. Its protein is CASSLSSGNYGYTF.

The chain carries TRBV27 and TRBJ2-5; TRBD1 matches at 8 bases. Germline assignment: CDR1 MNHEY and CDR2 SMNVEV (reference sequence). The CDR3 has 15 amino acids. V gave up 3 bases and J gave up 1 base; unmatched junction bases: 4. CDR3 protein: CASSFLGTGQETQYF. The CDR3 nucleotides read TGTGCCAGCAGTTTCCTCGGGACAGGCCAAGAGACCCAGTACTTC.

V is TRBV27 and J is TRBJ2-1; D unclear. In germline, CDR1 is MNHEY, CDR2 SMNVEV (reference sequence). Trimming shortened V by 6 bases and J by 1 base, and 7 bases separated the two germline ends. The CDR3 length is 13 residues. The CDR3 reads CASRRGSYNEQFF. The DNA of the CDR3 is TGTGCCAGCAGGAGAGGATCCTACAATGAGCAGTTCTTC.

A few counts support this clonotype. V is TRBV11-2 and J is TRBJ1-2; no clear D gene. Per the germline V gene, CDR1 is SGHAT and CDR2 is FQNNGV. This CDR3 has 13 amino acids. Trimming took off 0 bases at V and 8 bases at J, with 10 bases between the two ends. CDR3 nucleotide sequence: TGTGCCAGCAGCTTAGATCGAGGGATCGGCTACACCTTC. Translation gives CASSLDRGIGYTF.

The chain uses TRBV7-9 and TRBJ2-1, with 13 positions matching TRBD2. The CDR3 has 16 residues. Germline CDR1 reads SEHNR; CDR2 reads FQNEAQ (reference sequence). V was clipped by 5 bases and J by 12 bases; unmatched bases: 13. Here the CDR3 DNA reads TGTGCCAGCAGCCTCGAACCGGGACTAGCGGGATGGGTGCAGTTCTTC. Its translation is CASSLEPGLAGWVQFF.

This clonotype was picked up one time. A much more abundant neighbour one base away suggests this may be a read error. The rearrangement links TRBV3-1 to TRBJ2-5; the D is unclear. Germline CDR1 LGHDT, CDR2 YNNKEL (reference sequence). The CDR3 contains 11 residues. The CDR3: CASSHGKTEYF. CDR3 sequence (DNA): TGTGCCAGCAGCCACGGCAAGACCGAGTACTTC.

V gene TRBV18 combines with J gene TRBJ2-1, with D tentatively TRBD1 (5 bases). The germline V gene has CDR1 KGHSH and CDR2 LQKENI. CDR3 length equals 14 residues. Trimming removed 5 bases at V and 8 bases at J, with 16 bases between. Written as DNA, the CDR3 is TGTGCCAGCTCAGGTCGACAGCAGAGAGATGAGCAGTTCTTC. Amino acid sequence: CASSGRQQRDEQFF.

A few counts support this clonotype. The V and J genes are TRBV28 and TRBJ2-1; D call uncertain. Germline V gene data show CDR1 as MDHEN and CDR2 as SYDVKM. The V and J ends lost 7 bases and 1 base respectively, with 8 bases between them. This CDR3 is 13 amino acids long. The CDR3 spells CASTPVSYNEQFF. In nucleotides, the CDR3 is TGTGCCAGCACCCCAGTTTCCTACAATGAGCAGTTCTTC. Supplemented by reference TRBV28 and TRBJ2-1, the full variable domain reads DVKVTQSSRYLVKRTGEKVFLECVQDMDHENMFWYRQDPGLGLRLIYFSYDVKMKEKGDIPEGYSVSREKKERFSLILESASTNQTSMYLCASTPVSYNEQFFGPGTRLTVL.

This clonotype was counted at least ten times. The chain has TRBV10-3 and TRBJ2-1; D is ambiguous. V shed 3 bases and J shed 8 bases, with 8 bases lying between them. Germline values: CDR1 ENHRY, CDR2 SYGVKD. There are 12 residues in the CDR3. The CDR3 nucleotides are TGTGCCATCAGTGATCTTGGGGATGAGCAGTTCTTC. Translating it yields CAISDLGDEQFF.

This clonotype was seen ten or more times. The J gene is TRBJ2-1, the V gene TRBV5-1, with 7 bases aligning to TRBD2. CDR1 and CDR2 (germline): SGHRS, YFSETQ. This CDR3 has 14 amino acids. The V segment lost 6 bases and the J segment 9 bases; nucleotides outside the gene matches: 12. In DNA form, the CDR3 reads TGCGCCAGCATGCGGGAGTCAGTCGGGGGTGAGCAGTTCTTC. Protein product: CASMRESVGGEQFF.

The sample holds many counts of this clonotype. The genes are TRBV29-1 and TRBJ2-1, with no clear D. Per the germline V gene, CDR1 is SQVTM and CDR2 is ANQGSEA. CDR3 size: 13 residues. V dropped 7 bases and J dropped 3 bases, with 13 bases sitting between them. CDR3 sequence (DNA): TGCAGCGGACACCACGACATCTACAATGAGCAGTTCTTC. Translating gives CSGHHDIYNEQFF.

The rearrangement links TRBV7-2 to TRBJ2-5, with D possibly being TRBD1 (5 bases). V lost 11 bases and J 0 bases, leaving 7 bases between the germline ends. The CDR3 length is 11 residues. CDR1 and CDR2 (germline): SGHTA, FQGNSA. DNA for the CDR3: TGTGCCGTGGACAACCAAGAGACCCAGTACTTC. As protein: CAVDNQETQYF.

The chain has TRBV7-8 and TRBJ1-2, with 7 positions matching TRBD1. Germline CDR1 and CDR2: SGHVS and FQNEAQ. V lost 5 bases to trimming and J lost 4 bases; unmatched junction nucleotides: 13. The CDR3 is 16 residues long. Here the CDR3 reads CASSPIIRGVAYGYTF. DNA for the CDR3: TGTGCCAGCAGCCCGATAATCAGGGGGGTTGCCTATGGCTACACCTTC.